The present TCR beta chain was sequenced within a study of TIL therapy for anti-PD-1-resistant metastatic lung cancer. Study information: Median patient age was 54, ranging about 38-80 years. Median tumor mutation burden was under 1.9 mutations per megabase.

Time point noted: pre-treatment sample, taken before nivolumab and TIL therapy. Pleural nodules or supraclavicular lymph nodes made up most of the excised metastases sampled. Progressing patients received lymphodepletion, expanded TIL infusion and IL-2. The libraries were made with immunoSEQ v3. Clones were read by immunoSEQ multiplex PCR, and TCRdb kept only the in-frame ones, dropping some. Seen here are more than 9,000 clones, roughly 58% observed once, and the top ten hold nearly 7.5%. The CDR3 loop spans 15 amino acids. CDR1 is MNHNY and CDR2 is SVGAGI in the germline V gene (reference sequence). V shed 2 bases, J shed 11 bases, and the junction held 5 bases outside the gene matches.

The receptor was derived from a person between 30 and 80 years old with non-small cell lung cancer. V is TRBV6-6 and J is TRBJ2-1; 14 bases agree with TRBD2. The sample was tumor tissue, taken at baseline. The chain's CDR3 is CASSYPGLAGGQQFF. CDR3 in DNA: TGTGCCAGCAGTTACCCCGGACTAGCGGGAGGCCAGCAGTTCTTC.